This TCR beta chain was sequenced for a study of shared clonotypes between healthy human individuals. This clone was observed a single time. Original data processing: For the immunoSEQ data, sequences were junction-only without quality scores, so filtering differed. The method was immunoSEQ multiplex PCR; TCRdb's version includes in-frame clones alone and lacks a portion of them. Clone size and the V and J calls come from that table; the DNA yielded D and trimming. This table has fewer than 3 million clones, 85% to 95% appearing once. V shed 4 bases and J shed 4 bases, with 14 bases lying between them. The CDR3 has 14 amino acids. Germline V gene lookup returns CDR1 SGHRS and CDR2 YFSETQ.

J is TRBJ1-1 and V is TRBV5-1; the D gene is possibly TRBD1 (5 bases). Material for sequencing was naive CD4+ T cells from PBMCs. Described subset: CD45RA+ positively selected. The sequence derives from a man in his late teens or twenties in good health. Some clones in this sample may be carry-over from other donors' samples. The CDR3 coding sequence is TGCGCCAGCAGCGCCCAGGGATCGGGCACTGAAGCTTTCTTT. It specifies CASSAQGSGTEAFF.